This T cell receptor (beta chain) derives from a study of shared clonotypes between healthy human individuals (dated by TCRdb to between 2020 and 2021). Background for the entire study: The cohort comprised a couple of women and a few men aged 18 to 49 years. For each donor, CD4 naive and CD4 memory were each given three plates, CD8 naive was given two plates, and CD8 memory was given one plate. To estimate repertoire size and how much clonotype sharing occurs between individuals, the study deeply sequenced the blood TCR repertoires of 5 or 6 healthy adults. Libraries were prepared and TCR repertoires were sequenced by different laboratories using diverse techniques, in order to increase sequencing depth and limit assay-specific biases. Per donor, leukapheresis produced somewhere between about 0.94 and 9.5 billion PBMCs. General study outcomes and caveats: Pairwise subsampling led to the expectation that sequencing depth would affect the degree of clonotype sharing among donors. Sampling was limited to blood, and TCR repertoires in tissue likely differ from TCR repertoires in blood. Even with the large sequencing depth, rarefaction of the sorted-subset datasets indicated that sequencing was incomplete. Naive subsets generally had larger estimated clonotype richness than memory subsets did. Compared with non-shared clonotypes, clonotypes shared by all four sorted-subset donors had higher generation probabilities. Across a handful of donors, about 4.5% of naive CD4, approximately 3.6% of naive CD8, approximately 2.5% of memory CD4, and 0.4% of memory CD8 clonotypes were shared. Because the study included only a small number of donors, the genetic and exposure-history diversity represented was limited.

About this clone: No antigen is known for it. No much larger clone exists at a distance of one base, and base qualities are not known.

Using the deep immunoSEQ assay, TCR CDR3 regions were amplified from genomic DNA by multiplex PCR. Extracted genomic DNA from each cell subset was distributed evenly across all wells of several immunoSEQ 96-well plates, and each plate was treated as a replicate. For sorted subsets, each replicate PCR was loaded with roughly 190 ng genomic DNA, equivalent to approximately 33,000 T cell genomes. The purified libraries were quantified using a Qubit 3.0 fluorometer, sized with a Bioanalyzer 2100, and then quantified again using the KAPA Library Quantification kit. Every immunoSEQ 96-well plate was sequenced on a separate single-read 150-cycle Illumina NextSeq 550 flow cell. Turning to the authors' computational methods: Because only junctional sequences without quality scores were contained in the immunoSEQ output, filtering matching that applied to full-length reads could not be performed. Sequences were annotated with PyIR, a Python wrapper for IgBLAST v1.9, and V/J genes and CDR3 were assigned using IMGT germline references. Any read was removed if the V/J assignment was weak (E-value above 1e-6), the CDR3 was missing, or the read contained stop codons, out-of-frame junctions, or ambiguous translated residues. V3J clonotypes were defined as sequences sharing an identical inferred V gene, J gene, and CDR3 amino acid sequence. The percentage overlap between two repertoires was calculated by dividing the number of shared unique clonotypes by the size of the smaller repertoire. Repertoire richness was assessed with RTK rarefaction, the Chao1 estimator, and Recon v2.1 estimates of unobserved clonotypes. Generation probabilities were computed with OLGA for all TCRbeta clonotypes obtained by the gDNA method from four donors. Entries here come from immuneACCESS through TCRdb and include only in-frame sequences with V and J called. Some clones fail to appear in such tables; in the studies checked, an unresolved V gene covers under half of the shortfall, and the cause of the remainder is unknown. That table is the source of V, J and clone size, and D and trimming were worked out from the DNA. For this sample there are about 820,000 clones; around 93% appear just once. Clones ranked in the top ten supply under 30% of the sample.

CD8 naive samples were obtained by positive selection for CCR7 among CD45RO-negative cells, yielding a CD45RA+CCR7+ population from which TemRA cells were excluded. The donors were healthy, HIV-negative adults with no recently reported acute infections or vaccinations. Every donor was a Caucasian adult living in Nashville, Tennessee, USA. Blood was obtained by leukapheresis, after which PBMCs were separated by Ficoll-Histopaque density gradient centrifugation and cryopreserved in liquid nitrogen vapor phase. Purity and quantity of every magnetically sorted T cell population were checked by analytical flow cytometry. From each sorted fraction, genomic DNA was isolated and quantified by UV absorbance on a Nanodrop 2000c. The junction carries 13 bases between V and J, which are trimmed by 5 bases and 1 base respectively. From the cysteine through the phenylalanine, the CDR3 covers 15 amino acids. CDR3 DNA only is kept here, 45 bases in frame from base 1. Via the germline V gene (reference sequence), CDR1 is SGHAT and CDR2 FQDESV.

The TCR comes from a man aged 25 to 45 in good health. This chain joins TRBV11-1 to TRBJ2-3; no D gene is confidently identified. Sequenced input: naive CD8+ T cells sorted from blood. In light of the paper, this sample's cell subset or site label describes: CD45RA+CCR7+. The DNA sequence follows: TGTGCCAGCAGCCCCTCAGTCTGGGGCACAGATACGCAGTATTTT. This gives the protein CASSPSVWGTDTQYF.